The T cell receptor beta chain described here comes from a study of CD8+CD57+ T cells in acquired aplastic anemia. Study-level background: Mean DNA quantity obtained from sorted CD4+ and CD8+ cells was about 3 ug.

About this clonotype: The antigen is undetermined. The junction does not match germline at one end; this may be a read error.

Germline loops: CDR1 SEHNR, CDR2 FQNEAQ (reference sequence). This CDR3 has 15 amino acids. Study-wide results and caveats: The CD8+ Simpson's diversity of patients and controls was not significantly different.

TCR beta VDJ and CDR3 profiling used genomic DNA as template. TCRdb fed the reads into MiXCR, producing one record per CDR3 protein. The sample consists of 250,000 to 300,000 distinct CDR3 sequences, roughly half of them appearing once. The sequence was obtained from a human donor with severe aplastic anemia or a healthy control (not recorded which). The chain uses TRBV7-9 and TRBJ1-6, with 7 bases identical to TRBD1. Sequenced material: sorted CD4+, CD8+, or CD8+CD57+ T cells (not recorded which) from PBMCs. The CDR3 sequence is CASSFEGAYNSPFHF. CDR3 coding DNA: TGTGCCAGCAGCTTCGAGGGGGCCTATAATTCACCCTTCCACTTT. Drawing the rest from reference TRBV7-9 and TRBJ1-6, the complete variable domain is DTGVSQNPRHKITKRGQNVTFRCDPISEHNRLYWYRQTLGQGPEFLTYFQNEAQLEKSRLLSDRFSAERPKGSFSTLEIQRTEQGDSAMYLCASSFEGAYNSPFHFGNGTRLTVT.